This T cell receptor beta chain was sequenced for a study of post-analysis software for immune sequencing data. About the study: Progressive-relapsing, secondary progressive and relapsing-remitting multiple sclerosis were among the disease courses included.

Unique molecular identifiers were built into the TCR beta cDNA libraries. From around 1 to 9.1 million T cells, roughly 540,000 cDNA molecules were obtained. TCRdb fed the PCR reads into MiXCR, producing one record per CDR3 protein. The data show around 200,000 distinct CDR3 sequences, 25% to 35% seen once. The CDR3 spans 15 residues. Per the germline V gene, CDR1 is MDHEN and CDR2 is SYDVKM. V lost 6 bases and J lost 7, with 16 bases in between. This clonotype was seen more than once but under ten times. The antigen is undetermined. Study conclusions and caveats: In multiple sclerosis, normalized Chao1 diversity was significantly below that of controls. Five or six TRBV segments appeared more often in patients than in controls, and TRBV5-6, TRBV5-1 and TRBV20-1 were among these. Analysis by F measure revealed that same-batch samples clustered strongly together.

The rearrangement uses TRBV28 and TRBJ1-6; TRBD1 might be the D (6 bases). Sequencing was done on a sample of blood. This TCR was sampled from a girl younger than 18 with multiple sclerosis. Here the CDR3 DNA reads TGTGCCAGCAGATGGGGCAGGGGAGGAAATTCACCCCTCCACTTT. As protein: CASRWGRGGNSPLHF.